This T cell receptor beta chain was identified in a study of breast tumors, draining lymph nodes, adjacent tissues. V lost 0 bases and J lost 9, with 21 bases in between. In germline, CDR1 is MGHRA, CDR2 YSYEKL. The CDR3 totals 17 residues. Samples came from axillary lymph nodes draining the breast cancer. At least ten counts were recorded for this clonotype. No antigen is known for it. TCRdb ran MiXCR on the multiplex PCR reads and lists one entry per CDR3 protein. Of approximately 130,000 distinct CDR3 sequences listed, over 20% are singletons. Study-wide findings and caveats: Tumor repertoires ranked between lymph nodes and nontumor tissue in diversity, with V and J gene preferences. Tumor and nontumor repertoires were significantly more similar in luminal-like than in basal-like breast cancer. Data fit most tumor T cells coming from lymph node, expanding in tumor.

The genes are TRBV4-1 and TRBJ1-5; possible D gene TRBD1, 5 bases. The clonotype originates from a female donor with breast cancer. Some clones in this sample may be carry-over from other donors' samples. Sequenced sample: axillary lymph node tissue. CDR3 in amino acids: CASSQDPYAGGSSPQHF. DNA for the CDR3: TGCGCCAGCAGCCAAGATCCATACGCGGGGGGATCATCGCCCCAGCATTTT.